A selection of T cell receptor beta chains follows, all from one sample in a study of T cell responses to AZD1222 COVID-19 vaccine. Data came from immunoSEQ multiplex PCR; TCRdb stores just in-frame clones and leaves some out. The sample records around 110,000 clones, about 90% being singletons. Here the sequenced sample was peripheral blood, taken 28 days after the second AZD1222 dose. The source is an adult who received the AZD1222 COVID-19 vaccine. The CDR3 runs from the conserved cysteine through the conserved F or W. The order of the fields is D gene, clone size, V gene, J gene, CDR3 protein, CDR3 DNA. The D gene is left open where the match is weak. Clone size appears in some rows only: once, few, many, or a class for an expanded clone.

>TRBD1|NA|TRBV7-9|TRBJ2-1
CASSLEYRGHEQFF
TGTGCCAGCAGCTTAGAGTACAGGGGGCATGAGCAGTTCTTC
>NA|NA|TRBV5-1|TRBJ1-1
CASSLALGGNTEAFF
TGCGCCAGCAGCTTGGCCCTAGGAGGGAACACTGAAGCTTTCTTT
>NA|NA|TRBV4-1|TRBJ2-7
CASSQGQWIPEQYF
TGCGCCAGCAGCCAAGGGCAGTGGATCCCCGAGCAGTACTTC
>NA|NA|TRBV6-2/TRBV6-3|TRBJ2-6
CASSYKASGANVLTF
TGTGCCAGCAGTTATAAGGCCTCTGGGGCCAACGTCCTGACTTTC
>TRBD1|NA|TRBV7-2|TRBJ2-5
CASRTGGAEETQYF
TGTGCCAGCAGAACAGGGGGCGCAGAAGAGACCCAGTACTTC
>NA|NA|TRBV5-1|TRBJ1-2
CASSLSRGQYYGYTF
TGCGCCAGCAGCTTGTCGCGGGGGCAGTACTATGGCTACACCTTC
>TRBD1|NA|TRBV7-9|TRBJ1-1
CASSRTGNTEAFF
TGTGCCAGCAGCAGGACAGGGAACACTGAAGCTTTCTTT
>NA|NA|TRBV27|TRBJ2-3
CASTRGGAKSDTQYF
TGTGCCAGCACCCGAGGGGGGGCGAAGTCAGATACGCAGTATTTT
>NA|NA|TRBV19|TRBJ1-2
CASSIGVGYTF
TGTGCCAGTAGTATCGGGGTCGGCTACACCTTC
>NA|NA|TRBV25-1|TRBJ1-2
CASSEWGSQFYGYTF
TGTGCCAGCAGTGAATGGGGCAGCCAGTTCTATGGCTACACCTTC
>NA|once|TRBV18|TRBJ1-3
CASSRGEARGNTIYF
TGTGCCAGCTCACGAGGGGAAGCCCGGGGAAACACCATATATTTT
>NA|NA|TRBV6-2/TRBV6-3|TRBJ2-7
CASSYSSTGEIGVEQYF
TGTGCCAGCAGTTACTCGAGTACTGGGGAAATCGGTGTCGAGCAGTACTTC
>TRBD1|NA|TRBV5-1|TRBJ2-1
CASSVGQTTYNEQFF
TGCGCCAGCAGCGTGGGACAGACAACCTACAATGAGCAGTTCTTC
>NA|once|TRBV2|TRBJ2-3
CASSGQVWDTQYF
TGTGCCAGCAGTGGACAGGTCTGGGATACGCAGTATTTT
>TRBD2|NA|TRBV6-1|TRBJ2-5
CASSELAGGKNGETQYF
TGTGCCAGCAGTGAACTGGCGGGGGGAAAAAACGGGGAGACCCAGTACTTC
>NA|NA|TRBV3-1/TRBV3-2|TRBJ1-2
CATLRGDYGYTF
TGTGCCACCTTACGAGGGGATTATGGCTACACCTTC
>NA|NA|TRBV18|TRBJ1-1
CASSPAGGANEAFF
TGTGCCAGCTCACCAGCAGGAGGGGCTAATGAAGCTTTCTTT
>NA|NA|TRBV27|TRBJ1-5
CASSLRLPKGQPQHF
TGTGCCAGCAGTTTACGGCTTCCAAAGGGGCAGCCCCAGCATTTT
>NA|NA|TRBV18|TRBJ2-7
CASSPPGQATYEQYF
TGTGCCAGCTCACCACCGGGCCAGGCGACCTACGAGCAGTACTTC
>NA|NA|TRBV6-2/TRBV6-3|TRBJ1-5
CASSYFQGNQPQHF
TGTGCCAGCAGTTACTTTCAGGGGAATCAGCCCCAGCATTTT
>NA|NA|TRBV6-6|TRBJ1-2
CASNGAAANYGYTF
TGTGCCAGCAATGGGGCCGCGGCTAACTATGGCTACACCTTC
>NA|NA|TRBV6-5|TRBJ2-7
CASSYSGPLPYEQYF
TGTGCCAGCAGTTACTCCGGACCCCTACCTTACGAGCAGTACTTC
>TRBD1|NA|TRBV7-2|TRBJ1-2
CASSLGQGALGYTF
TGTGCCAGCAGCTTAGGACAGGGGGCTTTGGGCTACACCTTC
>NA|NA|TRBV27|TRBJ1-4
CASSAHDSNEKLFF
TGTGCCAGCAGCGCTCATGACTCCAATGAAAAACTGTTTTTT
>NA|NA|TRBV2|TRBJ1-4
CASSEPGEKLFF
TGTGCCAGCAGTGAACCGGGTGAAAAACTGTTTTTT
>TRBD2|NA|TRBV6-5|TRBJ2-5
CASNPGLESETQYF
TGTGCCAGCAACCCGGGACTAGAGTCAGAGACCCAGTACTTC
>NA|NA|TRBV6-2/TRBV6-3|TRBJ1-1
CASSYSERLGNTEAFF
TGTGCCAGCAGTTATTCCGAGCGTCTCGGAAACACTGAAGCTTTCTTT
>NA|NA|TRBV4-1|TRBJ2-2
CASSQDGYTGELFF
TGCGCCAGCAGCCAAGATGGGTACACCGGGGAGCTGTTTTTT
>TRBD1|NA|TRBV19|TRBJ2-7
CASSIKGATFYEQYF
TGTGCCAGTAGTATCAAGGGGGCTACCTTCTACGAGCAGTACTTC
>TRBD1|once|TRBV6-6|TRBJ1-3
CASRGTAGNTIYF
TGTGCCAGCAGGGGGACAGCTGGAAACACCATATATTTT
>NA|NA|TRBV29-1|TRBJ2-7
CSVDGQAGTYEQYF
TGCAGCGTTGACGGGCAGGCGGGGACCTACGAGCAGTACTTC
>NA|NA|TRBV7-3|TRBJ1-6
CASSVGGSDNSPLHF
TGTGCCAGCAGTGTAGGAGGGTCGGATAATTCACCCCTCCACTTT
>NA|NA|TRBV29-1|TRBJ2-3
CSVEGQGVPDTQYF
TGCAGCGTTGAGGGTCAGGGTGTCCCAGATACGCAGTATTTT
>NA|NA|TRBV4-3|TRBJ2-5
CASSQDPGVEETQYF
TGCGCCAGCAGCCAAGATCCGGGGGTGGAAGAGACCCAGTACTTC
>NA|NA|TRBV9|TRBJ2-3
CASNPLGTDTQYF
TGTGCCAGCAACCCCCTTGGGACAGATACGCAGTATTTT
>NA|NA|TRBV7-2|TRBJ2-7
CASSLWGLEQYF
TGTGCCAGCAGCTTATGGGGACTCGAGCAGTACTTC
>NA|NA|TRBV5-1|TRBJ1-2
CASTSGNYGYTF
TGCGCCAGCACCTCCGGAAACTATGGCTACACCTTC
>NA|few|TRBV30|TRBJ1-2
CAYPRYEGGNYGYTF
TGTGCCTACCCCAGGTATGAAGGAGGGAACTATGGCTACACCTTC
>NA|NA|TRBV6-5|TRBJ1-3
CASSFRQADSGNTIYF
TGTGCCAGCAGTTTTAGACAGGCTGACTCTGGAAACACCATATATTTT
>NA|NA|TRBV9|TRBJ1-1
CASSSMNTEAFF
TGTGCCAGCAGCTCGATGAACACTGAAGCTTTCTTT
>TRBD2|NA|TRBV29-1|TRBJ2-7
CSVAGTSGDLSSYEQYF
TGCAGCGTTGCCGGGACTAGCGGGGATCTGAGCTCCTACGAGCAGTACTTC
>TRBD1|few|TRBV6-5|TRBJ1-1
CASTKRTGWLAEAFF
TGTGCCAGCACCAAGCGGACAGGGTGGTTGGCTGAAGCTTTCTTT
>NA|NA|TRBV3-1/TRBV3-2|TRBJ1-5
CASSQEVGQPQHF
TGTGCCAGCAGCCAAGAGGTGGGGCAGCCCCAGCATTTT
>TRBD2|NA|TRBV27|TRBJ2-1
CASSLTSGGYNEQFF
TGTGCCAGCAGTCTCACTAGCGGGGGCTACAATGAGCAGTTCTTC
>TRBD2|NA|TRBV7-3|TRBJ2-3
CASSPPYGGGPNTQYF
TGTGCCAGCAGCCCCCCCTACGGGGGGGGGCCAAATACGCAGTATTTT
>TRBD2|NA|TRBV5-4|TRBJ2-3
CASSTTSGAYTDTQYF
TGTGCCAGCAGCACTACTAGCGGAGCCTACACAGATACGCAGTATTTT
>TRBD1|NA|TRBV18|TRBJ1-2
CASSPQQGANGYTF
TGTGCCAGCTCACCACAGCAGGGGGCAAATGGCTACACCTTC
>NA|NA|TRBV10-2|TRBJ2-5
CASSLFGGLQETQYF
TGCGCCAGCAGTCTGTTCGGGGGCCTACAAGAGACCCAGTACTTC